The T cell receptor beta chain under discussion was sequenced for a study of identical twins (dated by TCRdb to between 2015 and 2016). Regarding the study in general: To test whether fetal clonotypes persist, the study used deep sequencing on TCR alpha and beta repertoires from monozygotic twins, unrelated adults of various ages, and cord blood. To rule out contamination, the twin experiments were replicated at different times with different library preparation protocols.

Library preparation employed 5' RACE. Data came from an Illumina HiSeq 2000. Template switching introduced a universal primer binding site; the final cDNA contained a unique molecular identifier, enabling accurate counting of TCR cDNA molecules. Specific primers in the conserved constant-segment region were used to synthesize first-strand cDNA for TCR alpha and beta chains. To control for contamination, each cDNA library was double barcoded with a SMART-Mk sample barcode plus Illumina barcodes. TruSeq adapter sequences, together with Illumina sample barcodes, were added in two successive PCR steps. The Illumina HiSeq platform was used with custom primers to sequence TCR alpha and beta cDNA libraries. Per the source publication's procedure: MiGEC was used to process raw reads and extract unique molecular identifiers, and MiXCR was used to find CDR3 positions. For each individual, recombination models were inferred using an EM algorithm with the repgenHMM and IGoR tools. The tcR package in R was used for shared clonotype analysis, with sharing normalized by the product of cloneset sizes. Out-of-frame nonproductive sequences were analyzed to study raw recombination free of thymic and clonal selection effects. TCRdb reprocessed the public reads (quality trimming at Q25 with fastp, clone calling with MiXCR) and kept in-frame beta chains. Records with the same CDR3 protein are collapsed into one entry carrying the most frequent genes and DNA. The V and J calls were not made by the authors but by TCRdb's processing. This sample is represented by fewer than 650,000 distinct CDR3 sequences; roughly 7.1% of them were singletons. The ten top clones hold roughly 1.5% of the sample.

This clonotype was seen a few times. Its antigen remains unidentified. Base qualities were left out, and no much larger clone turns up one base away. Broad study findings and their caveats: Conclusions relied on cross-sectional statistical analysis, since the same donors could not be followed over many years. Out-of-frame TCR alpha sequences shared between twins showed an excess of low generation-probability sequences compared with coincidental sharing between unrelated individuals. The excess sharing between twins in beta out-of-frame sequences was weaker because fewer shared sequences reduced the signal-to-noise ratio. Fewer insertions were carried by abundant cord blood beta clonotypes; a weaker similar trend was observed in young adult naive repertoires, while no such trend was observed in memory repertoires. In monozygotic twins, recombination models systematically underestimated out-of-frame TCR alpha sharing, but the models matched the sharing seen between unrelated individuals. Invariant T cells such as MAIT and iNKT could partly confound zero-insertion analyses, although diverse VJ usage argued against such confounding for most clonotypes.

Every donor in the study was a healthy Caucasian. Three pairs of female monozygotic twins, all aged roughly 18 to 30 years, made up the twin cohort. Peripheral blood mononuclear cells were the source from which RNA for the TCR libraries was isolated. CDR1 and CDR2 are drawn from the germline V gene: SGHTS, YDEGEE. V is clipped by 0 bases and J by 6 bases, and the sequence between their germline boundaries is 10 bases long. The CDR3 covers 14 residues, taking in both the cysteine and the phenylalanine. The CDR3 DNA has 42 bases and is translated from base 1. This sample also appeared in a second study, on yellow fever vaccine responses in identical twins. The second source states: The authors reported that the T cell response to vaccination in identical twins appeared partly convergent and partly personalized. In identical twins, the study followed T cell clones that responded to the vaccine with precision.

Recombination linked TRBV5-8 to TRBJ2-1; there is no confident call for the D gene. The sample consisted of PBMCs. This clonotype was obtained from a woman aged 18-30 years in good health. Here is the DNA: TGTGCCAGCAGCTTGGTGGGGTTTGGCAATGAGCAGTTCTTC. This sequence encodes CASSLVGFGNEQFF.